Included here is one TCR beta chain sequence, with context. The antigen remains undetermined. PCR involved 60 Vbeta and 13 Jbeta primers. Original processing notes: An analysis performed later counted about 80 million unique TCR beta chains (around 11 million of them shared). Sequencing was performed with immunoSEQ multiplex PCR; in TCRdb, only in-frame clones are kept and a portion is missing. That table gives V, J and clone size, and the DNA gave D and trimming. The data hold 150,000 to 200,000 clones, with roughly 83% observed a single time. The data are from a study of cytomegalovirus exposure and HLA in healthy donors. Study-wide background: The early release's HLA-typed donors yielded 65 million to 85 million unique TCRs.

Broader study findings: A missense DCLRE1C variant was associated with V- and J-gene trimming of TCR beta chains in a later analysis, and an independent cohort replicated the association.

CDR1 SGDLS and CDR2 YYNGEE come from the germline V gene. The CDR3 has 17 amino acids. Losses at the gene ends were 2 bases for V and 1 base for J; bases not matched to a gene: 8. The chain recombines TRBV9 with TRBJ2-5; 10 nucleotides line up with TRBD2. The sequence derives from a boy between 2 and 10 years old in good health and CMV-seronegative. The sample was PBMCs. As DNA, the CDR3 is TGTGCCAGCAGCGTGGCTAGCGGGAGCGGGATCCAAGAGACCCAGTACTTC. Amino acid sequence: CASSVASGSGIQETQYF.